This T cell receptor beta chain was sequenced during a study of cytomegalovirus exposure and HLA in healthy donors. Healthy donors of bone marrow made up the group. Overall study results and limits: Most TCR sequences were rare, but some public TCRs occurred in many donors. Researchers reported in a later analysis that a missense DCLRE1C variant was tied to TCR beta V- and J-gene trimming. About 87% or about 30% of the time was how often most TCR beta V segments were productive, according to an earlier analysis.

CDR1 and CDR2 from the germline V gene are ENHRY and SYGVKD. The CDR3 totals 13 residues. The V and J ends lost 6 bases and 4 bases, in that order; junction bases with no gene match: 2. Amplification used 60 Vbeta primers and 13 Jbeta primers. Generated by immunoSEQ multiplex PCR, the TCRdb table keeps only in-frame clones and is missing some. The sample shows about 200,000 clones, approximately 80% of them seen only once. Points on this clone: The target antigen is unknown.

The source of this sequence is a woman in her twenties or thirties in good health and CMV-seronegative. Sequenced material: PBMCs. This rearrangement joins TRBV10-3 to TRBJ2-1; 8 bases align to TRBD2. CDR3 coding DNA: TGTGCCATCAGGACTAGCGCTTACAATGAGCAGTTCTTC. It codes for CAIRTSAYNEQFF.